This TCR beta chain was observed in a study of blood T cell repertoires in COVID-19. At the level of the study: Whether acute or convalescent, the COVID-19 samples came from the United States, Italy and Spain. The cDNA or gDNA used as material had been derived from T cells, B-cell-depleted T cells, or PBMCs.

Per the authors' pipeline: Estimation of nucleated cell counts was performed using reference gene primer amplification. Generated by immunoSEQ multiplex PCR, the TCRdb table keeps only in-frame clones and is missing some. V and J calls and clone size are copied from that table; D and trimming were computed from the DNA. The sample yields some 40,000 clones, about 80% seen once. J was trimmed by 5 bases and V by 4 bases; bases with no gene match: 6. Germline CDR1 is MNHEY and CDR2 is SMNVEV (reference sequence). The CDR3 length is 14 residues. The chain uses TRBV27 and TRBJ1-2, with 8 bases identical to TRBD1. The sample was peripheral blood. The receptor was derived from a man between 65 and 85 years old with acute or convalescent COVID-19. CDR3 in DNA: TGTGCCAGCAGTTCCTCCGGGACAGGATATGGCTACACCTTC. Amino acids: CASSSSGTGYGYTF.